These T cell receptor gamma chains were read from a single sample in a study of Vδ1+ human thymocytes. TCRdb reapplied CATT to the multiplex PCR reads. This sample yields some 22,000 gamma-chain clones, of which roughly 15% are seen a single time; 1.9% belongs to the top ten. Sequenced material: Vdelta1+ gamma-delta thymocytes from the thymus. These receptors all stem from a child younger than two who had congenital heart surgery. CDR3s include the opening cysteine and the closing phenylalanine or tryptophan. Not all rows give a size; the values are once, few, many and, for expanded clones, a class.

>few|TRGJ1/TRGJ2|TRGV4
CATWDLSDYKKLF
TGTGCCACCTGGGATTTGTCGGATTATAAGAAACTCTTT
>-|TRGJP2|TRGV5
CATWDGGSSDWIKTF
TGTGCCACCTGGGACGGAGGAAGTAGTGATTGGATCAAGACGTTT
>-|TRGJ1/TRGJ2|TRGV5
CATWATRDYKKLF
TGTGCCACCTGGGCCACGCGTGATTATAAGAAACTCTTT
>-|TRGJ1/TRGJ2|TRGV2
CATWVDGVKLF
TGTGCCACCTGGGTTGACGGGGTGAAACTCTTT
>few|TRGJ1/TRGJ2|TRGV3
CATWDRPCHYYKKLF
TGTGCCACCTGGGACAGGCCCTGTCATTATTATAAGAAACTCTTT
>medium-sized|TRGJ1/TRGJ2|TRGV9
CALWDRNYYKKLF
TGTGCCTTGTGGGACAGGAATTATTATAAGAAACTCTTT
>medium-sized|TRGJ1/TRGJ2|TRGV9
CALWERYYKKLF
TGTGCCTTGTGGGAGAGGTATTATAAGAAACTCTTT
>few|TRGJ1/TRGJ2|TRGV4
CATWEPPIYYKKLF
TGTGCCACCTGGGAACCCCCCATTTATTATAAGAAACTCTTT
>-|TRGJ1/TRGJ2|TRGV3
CATWDRGNKKLF
TGTGCCACCTGGGACAGGGGCAACAAGAAACTCTTT
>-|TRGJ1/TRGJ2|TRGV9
CALWEIRKKLF
TGTGCCTTGTGGGAGATCCGTAAGAAACTCTTT
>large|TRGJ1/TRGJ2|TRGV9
CALWEVHYKKLF
TGTGCCTTGTGGGAGGTGCATTATAAGAAACTCTTT
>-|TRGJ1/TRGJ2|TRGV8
CATWETPKIYYKKLF
TGTGCCACCTGGGAGACCCCTAAGATTTATTATAAGAAACTCTTT
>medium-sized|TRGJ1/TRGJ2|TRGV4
CATWNGPNYYKKLF
TGTGCCACCTGGAATGGCCCGAATTATTATAAGAAACTCTTT